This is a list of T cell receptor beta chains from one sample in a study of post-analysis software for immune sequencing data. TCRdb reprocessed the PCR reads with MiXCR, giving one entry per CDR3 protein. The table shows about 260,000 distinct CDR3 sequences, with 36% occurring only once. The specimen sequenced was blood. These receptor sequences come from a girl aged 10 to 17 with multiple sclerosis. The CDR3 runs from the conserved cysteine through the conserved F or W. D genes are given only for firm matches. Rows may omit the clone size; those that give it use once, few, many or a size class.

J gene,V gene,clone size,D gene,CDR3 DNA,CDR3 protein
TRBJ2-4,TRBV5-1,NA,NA,TGCGCCAGCAGCCAATACCGGGACGGGGAGCAGTACTTC,CASSQYRDGEQYF
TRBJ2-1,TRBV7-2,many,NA,TGTGCCAACCGGGGGACACAGCAGTTCTTC,CANRGTQQFF
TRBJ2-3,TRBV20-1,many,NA,TGCAGTGCTAGACACACGGGGTCGACAGATACGCAGTATTTT,CSARHTGSTDTQYF
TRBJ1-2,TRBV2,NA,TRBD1,TGTGCCAACAGGGCCCGAGGGACAGGGTATGCTGGCTACACCTTC,CANRARGTGYAGYTF
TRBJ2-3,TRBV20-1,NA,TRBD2,TGCAGTGCTTCCCCGACTAGCGGAAGATATTCTACGCAGTATTTT,CSASPTSGRYSTQYF
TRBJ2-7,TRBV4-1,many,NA,TGCGCCAGCAGCCAAGATCTGGGGGCTTGGGAGCAGTACTTC,CASSQDLGAWEQYF
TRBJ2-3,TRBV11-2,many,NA,TGTGCCAGCAGCCCACTCTCGGGGGGCCCCTTAGATACGCAGTATTTT,CASSPLSGGPLDTQYF
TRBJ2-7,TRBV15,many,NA,TGTGCCACCAGCAGACGGGACGGCCACATTAGCTACGAGCAGTACTTC,CATSRRDGHISYEQYF
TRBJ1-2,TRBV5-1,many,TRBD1,TGCGCCAGCAGCCGGGACAGTAACTATGGCTACACCTTC,CASSRDSNYGYTF
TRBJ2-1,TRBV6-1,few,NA,TGTGCCAGCAGCGACCTAGGGGGGCGAGGAAATGAGCAGTTCTTC,CASSDLGGRGNEQFF
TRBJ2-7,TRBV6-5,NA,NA,TGTGCCAGCACTTCGGGACAAGGGAAGCAGTACTTC,CASTSGQGKQYF
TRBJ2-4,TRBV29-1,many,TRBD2,TGCAGCGTTGAAGATCGGGAGGCCGCCAAAAACATTCAGTACTTC,CSVEDREAAKNIQYF
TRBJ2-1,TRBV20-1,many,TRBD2,TGCAGTGTTAACTCCGGGACTAGCGGGACCTACAATGAGCAGTTCTTC,CSVNSGTSGTYNEQFF
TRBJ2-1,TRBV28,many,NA,TGTGCCAGCACCTCGGCAGGGTGGGGGAATGAGCAGTTCTTC,CASTSAGWGNEQFF
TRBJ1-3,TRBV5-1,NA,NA,TGCGCCAGCAGCTTCAGGGGTCCTGGAAACACCATATATTTT,CASSFRGPGNTIYF
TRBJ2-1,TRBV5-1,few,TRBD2,TGCGCCAGCACCTTGAGAACTAGCGGCTACAATGAGCAGTTCTTC,CASTLRTSGYNEQFF
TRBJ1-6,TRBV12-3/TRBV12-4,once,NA,TGTGCCAGCAGTCCCTCCCCCATAGGGTTGTCCCTCCACTTT,CASSPSPIGLSLHF
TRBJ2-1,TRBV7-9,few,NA,TGTGCCAGCAGCCGGGGGGCGAGCTCCTACAATGAGCAGTTCTTC,CASSRGASSYNEQFF
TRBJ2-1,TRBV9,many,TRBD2,TGTGCCAGCAGCGTCGGAGCGGGGGGCTCGTCCGCGCAGTTCTTC,CASSVGAGGSSAQFF
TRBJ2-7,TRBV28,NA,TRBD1,TGTGCCAGCAGGTTATCCGGGACAGCCTACGAGCAGTACTTC,CASRLSGTAYEQYF
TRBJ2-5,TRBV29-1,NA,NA,TGCAGCGTGGCGAGGGGACTCGCCAAGGAGACCCAGTACTTC,CSVARGLAKETQYF
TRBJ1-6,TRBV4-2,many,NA,TGTGCCAGCAGCCAAGTTAGGGGGTCGAATTCACCCCTCCACTTT,CASSQVRGSNSPLHF
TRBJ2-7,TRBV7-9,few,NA,TGTGCCAGCAGCTCCCAATGGGTCTACGAGCAGTACTTC,CASSSQWVYEQYF
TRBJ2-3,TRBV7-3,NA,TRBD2,TGTGCCAGCAGCATAGCGGGAGGTCGCACAGATACGCAGTATTTT,CASSIAGGRTDTQYF
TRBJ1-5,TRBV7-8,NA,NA,TGTGCCAGCAGCCTAAGACAGTTAAATCAGCCCCAGCATTTT,CASSLRQLNQPQHF
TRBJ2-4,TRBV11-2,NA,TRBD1,TGTGCCAGCAGCTTAGACCGGGACAGGGGGAGGAACATTCAGTACTTC,CASSLDRDRGRNIQYF
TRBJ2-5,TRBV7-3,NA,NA,TGTGCCAGCAGTCGGGCAGACCAAGAGACCCAGTACTTC,CASSRADQETQYF
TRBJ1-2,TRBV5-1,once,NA,TGCGCCAGCAGTCCTATTAAGGGCCATGGCTACACCTTC,CASSPIKGHGYTF
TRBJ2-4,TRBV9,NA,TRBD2,TGTGCCAGCAGCCCCGGGACTAGTATAAGTGACATTCAGTACTTC,CASSPGTSISDIQYF
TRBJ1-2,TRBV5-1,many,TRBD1,TGCGCCAGCAGCTTGGCCGGACAGGACTACTATGGCTACACCTTC,CASSLAGQDYYGYTF
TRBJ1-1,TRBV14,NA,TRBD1,TGTGCCAGCAGCCAACAGACAGGGGGTATCACTGAAGCTTTCTTT,CASSQQTGGITEAFF
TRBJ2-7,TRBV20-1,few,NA,TGCAGTGCTAGAGAGGGGGCGAGGGGCCCCTACGAGCAGTACTTC,CSAREGARGPYEQYF
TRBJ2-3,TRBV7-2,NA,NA,TGTGCCACCGGGGCGGCCCGGCTTAGCACAGATACGCAGTATTTT,CATGAARLSTDTQYF
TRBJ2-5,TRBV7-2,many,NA,TGTGCCAGCAGCCCCCAGGGGGGAGAGACCCAGTACTTC,CASSPQGGETQYF
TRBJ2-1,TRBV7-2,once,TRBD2,TGTGCCAGCAGCTTAACTAGCGGGAGGGCCGGAGACAATGAGCAGTTCTTC,CASSLTSGRAGDNEQFF
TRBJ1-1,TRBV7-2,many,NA,TGTGCCAGCAGCTTAGTCGGACCGGGACGGAGAGCGTACACTGAAGCTTTCTTT,CASSLVGPGRRAYTEAFF
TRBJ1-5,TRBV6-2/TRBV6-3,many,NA,TGTGCCAGCAGTGCCCTCGTTTCACCCCAGCATTTT,CASSALVSPQHF
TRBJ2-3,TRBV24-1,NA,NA,TGTGCCACCAAAGGGGGTCCAGATACGCAGTATTTT,CATKGGPDTQYF
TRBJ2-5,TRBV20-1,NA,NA,TGCAGTGCTAGTATATCCCAAAGAGTAGAGACCCAGTACTTC,CSASISQRVETQYF
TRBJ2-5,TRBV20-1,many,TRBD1,TGCAGTGCTAGAGATCTGCAGGGGGCGGAGACCCAGTACTTC,CSARDLQGAETQYF
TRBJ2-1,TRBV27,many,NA,TGTGCCAGCAGTTCCAGTAGCGGAAACTCCTACAATGAGCAGTTCTTC,CASSSSSGNSYNEQFF
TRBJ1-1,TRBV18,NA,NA,TGTGCCAGCTCACCAAAGGGAAAGGGGACTGAAGCTTTCTTT,CASSPKGKGTEAFF
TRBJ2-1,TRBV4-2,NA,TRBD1,TGTGCCAGCAGCCAGGACAGGGGTTCCTACAATGAGCAGTTCTTC,CASSQDRGSYNEQFF
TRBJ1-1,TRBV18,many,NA,TGTGCCAGCTCACCACTAGGAGGGAACACTGAAGCTTTCTTT,CASSPLGGNTEAFF
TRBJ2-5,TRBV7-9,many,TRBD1,TGTGCCAGCAGCGACCGGGACAGGGCGGAGACCCAGTACTTC,CASSDRDRAETQYF
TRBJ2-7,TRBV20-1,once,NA,TGCAGTGCTTCCGGACCCCACGAGCAGTACTTC,CSASGPHEQYF
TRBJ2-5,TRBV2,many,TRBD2,TGTGCCACCGGGACTAGCGGAGCTCAGGGGGAGACCCAGTACTTC,CATGTSGAQGETQYF
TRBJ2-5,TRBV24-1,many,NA,TGTGCCACCAGTGATCCCACCCGAAGCCAAGAGACCCAGTACTTC,CATSDPTRSQETQYF
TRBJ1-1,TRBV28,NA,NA,TGTGCCAGCACCCCCACGGGACACTTGAACACTGAAGCTTTCTTT,CASTPTGHLNTEAFF
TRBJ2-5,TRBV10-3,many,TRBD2,TGTGCCATCAGGGGTCCCGGGACTAGAGAGACCCAGTACTTC,CAIRGPGTRETQYF
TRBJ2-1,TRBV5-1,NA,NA,TGCGCCAGCAGTATTAAGGCTGGGCATGAGCAGTTCTTC,CASSIKAGHEQFF
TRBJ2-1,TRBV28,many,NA,TGTGCCAGCATCCCGTCAGGGCGCTACAATGAGCAGTTCTTC,CASIPSGRYNEQFF